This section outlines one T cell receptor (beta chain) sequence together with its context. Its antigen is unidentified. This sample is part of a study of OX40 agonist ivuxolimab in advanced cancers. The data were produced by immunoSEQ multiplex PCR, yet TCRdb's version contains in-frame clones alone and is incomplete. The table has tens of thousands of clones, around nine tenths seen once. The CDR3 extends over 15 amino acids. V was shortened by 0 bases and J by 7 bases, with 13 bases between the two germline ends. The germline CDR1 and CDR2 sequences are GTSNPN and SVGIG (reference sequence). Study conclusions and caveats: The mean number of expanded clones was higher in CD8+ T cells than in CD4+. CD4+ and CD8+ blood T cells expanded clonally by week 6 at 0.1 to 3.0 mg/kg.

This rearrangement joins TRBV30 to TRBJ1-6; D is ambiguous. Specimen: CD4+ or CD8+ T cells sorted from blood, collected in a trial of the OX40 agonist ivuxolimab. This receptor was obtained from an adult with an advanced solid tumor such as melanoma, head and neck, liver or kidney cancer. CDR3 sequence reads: CAWSVLKVGNSPLHF. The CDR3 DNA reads TGTGCCTGGAGTGTACTGAAGGTCGGGAATTCACCCCTCCACTTT.